The present T cell receptor beta chain was sequenced within a study of human T cells and chemical hapten exposure. Findings of the study overall: Among TCRs, those above 1 in 1000 frequency were unaffected by DPC sensitization.

The time point here: pre-sensitization, week 0. Treatment of the sample: therapeutic diphenylcyclopropenone sensitization with weekly scalp DPC. TCRdb independently ran MiXCR on the RACE reads; one entry per CDR3 protein. The repertoire consists of approximately 370,000 distinct CDR3 sequences, with around 5.5% occurring once and the leading ten covering over 6.5%. Trimming pared 7 bases from V and 4 bases from J, leaving 13 bases between. Germline CDR1 MDHEN, CDR2 SYDVKM. This CDR3 has 13 amino acids. Notes on this clonotype: Its antigen remains unidentified.

The TCR originated in a woman under 30 with alopecia areata. Some clones in this sample may be carry-over from other donors' samples. This chain connects TRBV28 to TRBJ1-2, with D uncertain. Sequencing was performed on whole blood, taken in connection with sensitization to the hapten diphenylcyclopropenone (DPC). The CDR3 sequence: CASTPDKRYGYTF. CDR3 DNA sequence: TGTGCCAGCACTCCCGACAAGCGCTATGGCTACACCTTC.